The table lists the clone carrying this TCR beta chain with a few counts. TCRdb re-derived calls from the RT-PCR reads in MiXCR, one entry per CDR3 protein. The data hold about a million distinct CDR3 sequences, with around 17% observed a single time. The source of the sample is a study of patients and donors after allogeneic stem cell transplantation. V was clipped by 1 base and J by 5 bases, with 14 bases between them. The CDR3 loop spans 15 amino acids. The germline gives CDR1 SGHVS, CDR2 FNYEAQ. The V gene is TRBV7-6, the J gene TRBJ1-2; a weak D match, TRBD1 (6 bases). The TCR was taken from a human donor who was either an allogeneic HSCT recipient or a stem cell or donor lymphocyte infusion donor (not recorded which). It is not recorded whose cells these are; they may come from a transplant donor. Sequences were obtained from blood, either unsorted or a sorted T cell fraction (not recorded which). CDR3 in amino acids: CASSLEAGASYGYTF. The CDR3 bases are TGTGCCAGCAGCTTAGAGGCAGGGGCTTCTTATGGCTACACCTTC.